The present T cell receptor (beta chain) was sequenced within a study of shared clonotypes between healthy human individuals. Whole-study results and caveats: Only blood was sampled, and tissue TCR repertoires likely differ from blood ones.

CD45RO negativity and positive selection for CCR7 defined naive CD8 cells, a population that excluded terminally differentiated effector memory CD45RA+ cells. Concerning this clone: Its antigen is still unknown.

The CDR3 is 17 amino acids. Germline loops: CDR1 SGHTA, CDR2 FQGNSA. The junction had 18 bases not matched to a gene; V was cut back by 5 bases and J by 6 bases. Deep was the level at which the assay was run. Each replicate PCR on the sorted subsets used approximately 180 ng DNA (around 30,000 T cell genomes). Profiling relied on immunoSEQ multiplex PCR, and the TCRdb table lists in-frame clones only, not all of them. This sample carries under 2,000,000 clones, about 95% of them seen once, and the ten largest clones take 1.2%. The gene calls are TRBV7-2 and TRBJ1-2, with 7 bases identical to TRBD1. The origin of this receptor is a man between 18 and 29 years old in good health. Sequenced: naive CD8+ T cells sorted from blood. The CDR3 region is CASSPGTDGLGLDGYTF. The CDR3 DNA reads TGTGCCAGCAGCCCTGGGACAGACGGTTTAGGACTTGATGGCTACACCTTC. Based on the CDR3 plus reference TRBV7-2 and TRBJ1-2, the full variable domain is GAGVSQSPSNKVTEKGKDVELRCDPISGHTALYWYRQSLGQGLEFLIYFQGNSAPDKSGLPSDRFSAERTGGSVSTLTIQRTQQEDSAVYLCASSPGTDGLGLDGYTFGSGTRLTVV.